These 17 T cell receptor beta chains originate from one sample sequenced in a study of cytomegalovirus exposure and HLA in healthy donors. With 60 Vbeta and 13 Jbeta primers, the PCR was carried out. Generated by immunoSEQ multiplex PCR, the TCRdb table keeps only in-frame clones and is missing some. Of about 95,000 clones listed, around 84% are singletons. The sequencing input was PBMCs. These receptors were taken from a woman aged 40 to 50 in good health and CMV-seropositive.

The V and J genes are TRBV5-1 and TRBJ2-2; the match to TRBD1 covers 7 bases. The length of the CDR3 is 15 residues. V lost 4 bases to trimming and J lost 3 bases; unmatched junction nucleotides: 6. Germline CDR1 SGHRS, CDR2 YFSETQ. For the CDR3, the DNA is TGCGCCAGCAGCCCTAACAGGGGTCACACCGGGGAGCTGTTTTTT. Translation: CASSPNRGHTGELFF.

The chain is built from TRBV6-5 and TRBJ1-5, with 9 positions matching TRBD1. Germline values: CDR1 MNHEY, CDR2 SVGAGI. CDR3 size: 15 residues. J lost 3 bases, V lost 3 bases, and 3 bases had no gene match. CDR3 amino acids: CASSYRQGDNQPQHF. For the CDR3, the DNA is TGTGCCAGCAGTTATAGACAGGGGGACAATCAGCCCCAGCATTTT.

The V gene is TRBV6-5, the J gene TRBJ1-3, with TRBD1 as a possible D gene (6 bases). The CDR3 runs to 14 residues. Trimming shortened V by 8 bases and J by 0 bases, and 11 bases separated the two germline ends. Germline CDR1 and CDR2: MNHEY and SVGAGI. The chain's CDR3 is CASCPDSSGNTIYF. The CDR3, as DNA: TGTGCCAGCTGTCCGGACAGCTCTGGAAACACCATATATTTT.

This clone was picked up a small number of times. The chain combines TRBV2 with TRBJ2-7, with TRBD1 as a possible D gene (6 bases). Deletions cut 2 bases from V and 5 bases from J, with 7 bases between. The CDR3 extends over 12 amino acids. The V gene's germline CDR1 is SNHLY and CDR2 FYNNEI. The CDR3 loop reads CASSEQGHEQYF. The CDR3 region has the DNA TGTGCCAGCAGTGAACAGGGGCACGAGCAGTACTTC.

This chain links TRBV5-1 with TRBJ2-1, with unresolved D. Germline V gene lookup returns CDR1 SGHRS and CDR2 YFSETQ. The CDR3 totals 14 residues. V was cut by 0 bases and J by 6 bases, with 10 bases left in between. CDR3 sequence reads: CASSLALASNEQFF. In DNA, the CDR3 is TGCGCCAGCAGCTTGGCTTTAGCCAGCAATGAGCAGTTCTTC.

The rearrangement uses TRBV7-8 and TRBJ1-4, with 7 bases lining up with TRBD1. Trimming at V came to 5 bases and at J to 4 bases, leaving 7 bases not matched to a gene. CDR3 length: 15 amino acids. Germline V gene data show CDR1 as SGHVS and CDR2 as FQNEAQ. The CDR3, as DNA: TGTGCCAGCAGCCCGGAGGGACAGATTAATGAAAAACTGTTTTTT. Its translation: CASSPEGQINEKLFF.

The CDR3 DNA reads TGTGCCAGCACCCTCAGACAGGGGGTTAATTCACCCCTCCACTTT. It is translated as CASTLRQGVNSPLHF. J is TRBJ1-6 and V is TRBV6-1; 9 bases map to TRBD1. This CDR3 spans 15 amino acids. V lost 7 bases to trimming and J lost 6 bases; unmatched junction nucleotides: 7. CDR1 and CDR2 from the germline V gene are MNHNS and SASEGT.

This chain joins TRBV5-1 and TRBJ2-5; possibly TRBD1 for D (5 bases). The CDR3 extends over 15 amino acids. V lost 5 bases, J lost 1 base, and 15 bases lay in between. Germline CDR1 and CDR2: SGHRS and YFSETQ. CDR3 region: CASRQLGAVQETQYF. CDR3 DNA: TGCGCCAGCAGACAGCTTGGGGCGGTCCAAGAGACCCAGTACTTC.

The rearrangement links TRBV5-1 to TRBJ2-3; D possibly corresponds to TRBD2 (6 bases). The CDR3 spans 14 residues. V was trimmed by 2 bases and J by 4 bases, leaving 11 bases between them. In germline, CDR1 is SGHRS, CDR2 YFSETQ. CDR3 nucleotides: TGCGCCAGCAGCTTTGGCGGGAACGCAGATACGCAGTATTTT. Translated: CASSFGGNADTQYF.

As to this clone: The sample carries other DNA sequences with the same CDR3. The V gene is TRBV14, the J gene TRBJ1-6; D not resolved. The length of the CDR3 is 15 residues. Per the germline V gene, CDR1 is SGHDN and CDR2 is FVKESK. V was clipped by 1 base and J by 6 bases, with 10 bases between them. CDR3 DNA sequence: TGTGCCAGCAGCCAAGTTACGGGGATTAATTCACCCCTCCACTTT. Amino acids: CASSQVTGINSPLHF.

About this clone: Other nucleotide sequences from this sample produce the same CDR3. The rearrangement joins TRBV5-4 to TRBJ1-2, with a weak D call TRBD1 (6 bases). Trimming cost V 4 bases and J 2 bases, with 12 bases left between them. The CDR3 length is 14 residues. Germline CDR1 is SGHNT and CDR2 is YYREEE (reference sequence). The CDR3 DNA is TGTGCCAGCAGCCTGATGACAGGCAACTATGGCTACACCTTC. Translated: CASSLMTGNYGYTF.

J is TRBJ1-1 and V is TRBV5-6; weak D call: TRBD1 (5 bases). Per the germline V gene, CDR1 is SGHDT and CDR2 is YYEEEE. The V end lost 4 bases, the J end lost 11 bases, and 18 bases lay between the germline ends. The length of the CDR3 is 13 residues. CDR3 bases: TGTGCCAGCAGCCCCCGACTGGCAGGGCGCGCTTTCTTT. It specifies CASSPRLAGRAFF.

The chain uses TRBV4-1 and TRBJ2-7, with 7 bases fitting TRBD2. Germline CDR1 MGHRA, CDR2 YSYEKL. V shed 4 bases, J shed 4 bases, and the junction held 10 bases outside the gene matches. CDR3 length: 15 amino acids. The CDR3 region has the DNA TGCGCCAGCAGCCCCTGGACTAGTCGGGTTTACGAGCAGTACTTC. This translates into CASSPWTSRVYEQYF.

The CDR3 loop reads CAWSEPGGTQYF. The CDR3 bases are TGTGCCTGGAGTGAGCCCGGAGGGACGCAGTATTTT. This chain connects TRBV30 to TRBJ2-3; a possible D gene is TRBD2 (6 bases). V dropped 1 base and J dropped 9 bases, with 11 bases sitting between them. Germline V gene sequence: CDR1 GTSNPN, CDR2 SVGIG (reference sequence). The CDR3 consists of 12 residues.

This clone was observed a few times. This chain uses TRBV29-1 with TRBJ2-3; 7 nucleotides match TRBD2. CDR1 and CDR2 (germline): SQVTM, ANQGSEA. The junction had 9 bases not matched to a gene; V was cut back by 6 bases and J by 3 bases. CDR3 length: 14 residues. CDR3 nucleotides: TGCAGCGTGGTGACTAGCCCTAGGACAGATACGCAGTATTTT. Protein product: CSVVTSPRTDTQYF.

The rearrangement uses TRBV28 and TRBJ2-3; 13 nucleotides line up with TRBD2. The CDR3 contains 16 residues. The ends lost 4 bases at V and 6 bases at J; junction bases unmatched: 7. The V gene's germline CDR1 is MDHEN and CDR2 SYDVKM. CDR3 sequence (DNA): TGTGCCAGCAGTTCCGGAGGGACTAGCGGGAAGGATACGCAGTATTTT. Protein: CASSSGGTSGKDTQYF.

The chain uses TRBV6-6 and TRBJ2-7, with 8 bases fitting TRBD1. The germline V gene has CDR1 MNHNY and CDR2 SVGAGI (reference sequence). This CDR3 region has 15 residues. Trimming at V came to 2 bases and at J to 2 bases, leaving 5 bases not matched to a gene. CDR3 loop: CASSYGTGDTYEQYF. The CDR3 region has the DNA TGTGCCAGCAGTTACGGGACAGGCGATACCTACGAGCAGTACTTC.